The source of this T cell receptor beta chain is a study of control samples from healthy donors and cancer patients. Using immunoSEQ multiplex PCR, the repertoire was profiled, and TCRdb retains in-frame clones only, with some absent. The sample shows 100,000 to 150,000 clones, just under 90% of them seen only once. Germline V gene lookup returns CDR1 SEHNR and CDR2 FQNEAQ (reference sequence). V lost 7 bases, J lost 0 bases, and 16 bases lay in between. CDR3 length: 15 residues. The sequence came from a man aged 50 to 59 with head and neck cancer. Sequencing was carried out using PBMCs. The rearrangement links TRBV7-9 to TRBJ2-7, with D possibly called TRBD1 or TRBD2 (5 bases each). In DNA, the CDR3 is TGTGCCAGCAAAGCCGGGACCTCGAGCTCCTACGAGCAGTACTTC. Residues: CASKAGTSSSYEQYF.